This T cell receptor beta chain was sequenced for a study of blood T cell repertoires in COVID-19. On the study more broadly: Acute and convalescent COVID-19 specimens originated in the United States, Italy and Spain. The analysed material was cDNA or gDNA that came from T cells, B-cell-depleted T cells, or PBMCs.

Germline loops: CDR1 SGHRS, CDR2 YFSETQ. The V end lost 1 base, the J end lost 1 base, and 23 bases lay between the germline ends. The CDR3 spans 19 residues. Authors' data handling: Nucleated cell number was recorded as an estimate derived from reference gene primer amplification. The assay was immunoSEQ multiplex PCR, and TCRdb's table has in-frame clones only and misses some. The V and J calls and the clone size are those of that table, but D and trimming were determined from the DNA. The sample holds roughly 200,000 clones, about 85% seen once. The sequencing sample was made of peripheral blood. The V call is TRBV5-1, the J call TRBJ2-5; D may be TRBD2 (6 bases). This TCR came from a woman older than 75 with acute or convalescent COVID-19. CDR3 bases: TGCGCCAGCAGCTTGCGGTTTAATTGGGCTGGGACTCCCCAAGAGACCCAGTACTTC. Residues: CASSLRFNWAGTPQETQYF.